This T cell receptor beta chain was documented in a study of blood T cells in healthy people across ages. A second PCR of 7 to 11 cycles used a sample-barcoded 5' primer and a J-beta primer mix. TCRdb reanalysed the 5' RACE reads using MiXCR and keeps one entry per CDR3 protein. The sample includes hundreds of thousands of distinct CDR3 sequences, approximately 31% of them seen just once. This CDR3 spans 15 amino acids. Between the trimmed V and J ends, which lost 0 bases and 1 base, there was a span of 9 bases. Germline-derived CDR1 and CDR2 are LGHNA and YNFKEQ. This clonotype was picked up a small number of times.

The source is a woman over 75 in good health. J is TRBJ1-1 and V is TRBV4-2; D remains ambiguous. The sample was blood. The CDR3 loop reads CASSQEVGGNTEAFF. In DNA form, the CDR3 reads TGTGCCAGCAGCCAAGAGGTTGGAGGGAACACTGAAGCTTTCTTT.